This T cell receptor (beta chain) was retrieved from a study of cytomegalovirus exposure and HLA in healthy donors. The V end lost 0 bases, the J end lost 3 bases, and 6 bases lay between the germline ends. The germline CDR1 and CDR2 sequences are SGHDT and YYEEEE. This CDR3 comprises 13 residues. Amplification used 60 Vbeta primers and 13 Jbeta primers. The method was immunoSEQ multiplex PCR; TCRdb's version includes in-frame clones alone and lacks a portion of them. The data contain about 250,000 clones, roughly 70% of them singletons. Sequenced material: PBMCs. The J gene is TRBJ1-2, the V gene TRBV5-6; D remains ambiguous. The TCR was taken from a female donor in good health and CMV-seronegative. This chain's CDR3 is CASSLGTDYGYTF. The CDR3 DNA reads TGTGCCAGCAGCTTGGGTACAGACTATGGCTACACCTTC.